This T cell receptor (beta chain) was profiled in a study of breast tumors, draining lymph nodes, adjacent tissues. This clonotype was detected many times. Its antigen is currently unknown. Breast cancer patients provided tissue from their axillary draining lymph nodes. Each CDR3 protein gets one entry after TCRdb re-called the multiplex PCR reads with MiXCR. The sample contains around 290,000 distinct CDR3 sequences, roughly 30% of which appear only once. Study-level findings and limits: Data fit most tumor T cells coming from lymph node, expanding in tumor.

The sequenced sample was axillary lymph node tissue. This receptor was identified in a female donor with breast cancer. Some clones in this sample may be carry-over from other donors' samples.

CDR3 residues: CASSLTSGFRVTDTQYF. In DNA, the CDR3 is TGTGCCAGCAGCTTGACTAGCGGCTTTCGGGTCACAGATACGCAGTATTTT. V is TRBV7-9 and J is TRBJ2-3; 9 bases line up with TRBD2. With 3 bases clipped from V and 2 bases from J, the junction kept 9 bases outside the gene matches. This CDR3 is built from 17 residues. The germline V gene encodes CDR1 SEHNR and CDR2 FQNEAQ (reference sequence).